These T cell receptor beta chains were read from a single sample in a study of blood T cell repertoires in COVID-19. Produced via immunoSEQ multiplex PCR; TCRdb's table is partial and in-frame only. Of about 170,000 clones listed, roughly nine tenths are singletons. Sequencing was done on a sample of peripheral blood. Source of these receptors: a woman aged 60-75 years with COVID-19, enrolled during active disease. Both conserved end residues are part of each CDR3. A D gene is named only where the DNA matches it firmly. Clone size is shown for a subset of rows, as once, few, many or a class of expanded clone.

>NA|TRBV19|TRBJ2-1|TRBD2
TGTGCCAGTAGTATCCTCGGGACTAGCTACAATGAGCAGTTCTTC
CASSILGTSYNEQFF
>NA|TRBV9|TRBJ1-1|NA
TGTGCCAGCAGCGTAGCTGGCGCTCCGGGCACTGAAGCTTTCTTT
CASSVAGAPGTEAFF
>NA|TRBV3-1/TRBV3-2|TRBJ2-7|TRBD2
TGTGCCAGCAGCCCAGGACTAGCGGGAGGGCTTAAAGAGCAGTACTTC
CASSPGLAGGLKEQYF
>NA|TRBV29-1|TRBJ1-3|TRBD1
TGCAGCCCTTGGGACAGGGACTCTGGAAACACCATATATTTT
CSPWDRDSGNTIYF
>NA|TRBV4-2|TRBJ2-1|TRBD2
TGTGCCAGCAGCCAAGGGCTAGCGGGAGGAGAGCAGTTCTTC
CASSQGLAGGEQFF
>NA|TRBV25-1|TRBJ2-7|TRBD1
TGTGCCAGCAGTGAGGGGACAGGGTATTCCTACGAGCAGTACTTC
CASSEGTGYSYEQYF
>NA|TRBV4-2|TRBJ2-3|TRBD2
TGTGCCAGCAGCTCACGACTAGCGGCATCAGATACGCAGTATTTT
CASSSRLAASDTQYF
>NA|TRBV11-2|TRBJ2-3|NA
TGTGCCAGCAGCTTATCTGGGGGACTCACAGATACGCAGTATTTT
CASSLSGGLTDTQYF
>once|TRBV30|TRBJ1-2|NA
TGTGCCTGGGAACTAAGTAACTATGGCTACACCTTC
CAWELSNYGYTF
>NA|TRBV6-6|TRBJ2-7|NA
TGTGCCAGCAGTTACTCAGGAGAGCGTGATCTTCAGTACTTC
CASSYSGERDLQYF
>few|TRBV7-9|TRBJ2-7|NA
TGTGCCAGCAGTTCAGCGGACCCCTCCGACCCACGATACGAGCAGTACTTC
CASSSADPSDPRYEQYF
>NA|TRBV19|TRBJ2-4|TRBD2
TGTGCCAGTAGTGCCGGGGGGACCACCAAAAACATTCAGTACTTC
CASSAGGTTKNIQYF
>NA|TRBV2|TRBJ2-2|TRBD1
TGTGCCAGCAGAGGGACAGGGGTGGGGGAGCTGTTTTTT
CASRGTGVGELFF
>NA|TRBV27|TRBJ2-4|TRBD1
TGTGCCAGCAGTCCTACCGGGACAGAACACATTCAGTACTTC
CASSPTGTEHIQYF
>NA|TRBV19|TRBJ2-1|TRBD2
TGTGCCAGTAGGTCGGGACTAGCGGGACGACCTGACTACAATGAGCAGTTCTTC
CASRSGLAGRPDYNEQFF
>NA|TRBV19|TRBJ1-6|NA
TGTGCCAGTAGCCCCAGGAATTCACCCCTCCACTTT
CASSPRNSPLHF
>NA|TRBV5-1|TRBJ2-1|NA
TGCGCCAGCAGCTTGGGGACTTCCAACAATGAGCAGTTCTTC
CASSLGTSNNEQFF
>NA|TRBV5-1|TRBJ2-4|NA
TGCGCCAGCAGCTTGGCCCCAGTGTACATTCAGTACTTC
CASSLAPVYIQYF
>few|TRBV6-5|TRBJ1-3|NA
TGTGCCAGCAGTTGGGGCTACTCTGGAAACACCATATATTTT
CASSWGYSGNTIYF
>NA|TRBV20-1|TRBJ2-5|TRBD1
TGCAGTGCTAGTCCGGGACAGGGACTAGAGACCCAGTACTTC
CSASPGQGLETQYF
>NA|TRBV24-1|TRBJ2-1|TRBD2
TGTGCCACCAGCCCGACGAGCGGGGCCTACAATGAGCAGTTCTTC
CATSPTSGAYNEQFF
>NA|TRBV18|TRBJ1-1|NA
TGTGCCAGCTCACAGAAGGGGGAAGCTTTCTTT
CASSQKGEAFF
>NA|TRBV5-1|TRBJ2-3|NA
TGCGCCAGCAAGCCAGGGACAGATACGCAGTATTTT
CASKPGTDTQYF
>NA|TRBV6-1|TRBJ2-7|NA
TGTGCCAGCAGTGAAAAGATTGTCGGCGAGCAGTACTTC
CASSEKIVGEQYF
>once|TRBV7-2|TRBJ1-1|NA
TGTGCCAGCAGCTTCGACAGCCTGGCCACTGAAGCTTTCTTT
CASSFDSLATEAFF
>NA|TRBV6-2/TRBV6-3|TRBJ1-2|TRBD1
TGTGCCAGCAGTGAGGATGGACAGGCCTATGGCTACACCTTC
CASSEDGQAYGYTF
>NA|TRBV18|TRBJ2-1|TRBD2
TGTGCCAGCTCACCAATGGCTAGCGGGAGGTCCTACAATGAGCAGTTCTTC
CASSPMASGRSYNEQFF
>NA|TRBV9|TRBJ2-5|TRBD2
TGTGCCAGCAGCGCGAGCAGCGGGAGGCCCATGGGAGAGACCCAGTACTTC
CASSASSGRPMGETQYF
>NA|TRBV27|TRBJ2-1|TRBD2
TGTGCCAGCCGAAAAAGCGGGAGACAGGTGGGGCAGTTCTTC
CASRKSGRQVGQFF
>NA|TRBV5-4|TRBJ1-2|TRBD1
TGTGCCAGCAGCTTCGGACAGGCACGGGGCTACACCTTC
CASSFGQARGYTF
>NA|TRBV6-5|TRBJ2-1|TRBD2
TGTGCCAGCAGTTATGGACTAGCGGGGGACAATGAGCAGTTCTTC
CASSYGLAGDNEQFF
>NA|TRBV19|TRBJ2-7|NA
TGTGCCAGTAGTATGGAGAGACAGAGTAACTACGAGCAGTACTTC
CASSMERQSNYEQYF
>NA|TRBV28|TRBJ1-1|NA
TGTGCCAGCAGAAAGAGACAGATAAACACTGAAGCTTTCTTT
CASRKRQINTEAFF
>NA|TRBV7-7|TRBJ2-7|TRBD1
TGTGCTAGCAGCTTAGGGGACAGCTACGAGCAGTACTTC
CASSLGDSYEQYF
>NA|TRBV27|TRBJ2-5|TRBD2
TGTGCCAGCAGTTTTTTCTCGGTAGCGGGGGACCAAGAGACCCAGTACTTC
CASSFFSVAGDQETQYF
>NA|TRBV10-2|TRBJ2-3|TRBD2
TGCGCCATCAAGCGGGAGGGAAGCACAGATACGCAGTATTTT
CAIKREGSTDTQYF
>once|TRBV19|TRBJ1-1|NA
TGTGCCAGTAGTATGGGCAGGATCGGTGAAGCTTTCTTT
CASSMGRIGEAFF
>once|TRBV7-9|TRBJ2-7|TRBD2
TGTGCCAGCAGCTCGGGACTACCCTCCTACGAGCAGTACTTC
CASSSGLPSYEQYF
>NA|TRBV7-2|TRBJ2-7|TRBD2
TGTGCCAGCAGCTTAGCCGGGAGGGCCATATACGAGCAGTACTTC
CASSLAGRAIYEQYF
>once|TRBV29-1|TRBJ2-1|TRBD2
TGCAGCGTTGAAGATGGGACTAGCAGGTACAATGAGCAGTTCTTC
CSVEDGTSRYNEQFF
>NA|TRBV3-1/TRBV3-2|TRBJ2-1|NA
TGTGCCAGCAGCCAAGCCCGACACATATATGAGCAGTTCTTC
CASSQARHIYEQFF
>NA|TRBV11-2|TRBJ2-2|NA
TGTGCCTCCTCACTGTCAGGGGTCCCCGGGGAGCTGTTTTTT
CASSLSGVPGELFF
>NA|TRBV5-4|TRBJ1-3|NA
TGTGCCAGCAGCTTGGCTTTCGGAAACACCATATATTTT
CASSLAFGNTIYF
>NA|TRBV6-5|TRBJ2-7|NA
TGTGCCAGCAACTTGGGGCCCACCTACGAGCAGTACTTC
CASNLGPTYEQYF
>NA|TRBV9|TRBJ2-7|NA
TGTGCCAGCAGCGTAGCCCGGGTCCCTCCCTACGAGCAGTACTTC
CASSVARVPPYEQYF
>NA|TRBV7-9|TRBJ1-1|TRBD1
TGTGCCAGCAGCTTAGGGACAGGGTACACTGAAGCTTTCTTT
CASSLGTGYTEAFF
>NA|TRBV19|TRBJ2-1|TRBD2
TGTGCCAGTAGTATTGGGACTAGCGCCCACAATGAGCAGTTCTTC
CASSIGTSAHNEQFF
>NA|TRBV11-2|TRBJ2-5|TRBD2
TGTGCCAGCAGCTTAGAGGCTAGCGGGAGCCTGGAGACCCAGTACTTC
CASSLEASGSLETQYF
>NA|TRBV4-1|TRBJ2-4|TRBD2
TGCGCCAGCAGCCAAAGGAGCGGGGGGCTTTTAGCCAAAAACATTCAGTACTTC
CASSQRSGGLLAKNIQYF
>once|TRBV18|TRBJ1-3|TRBD1
TGTGCCAGCTCACCACAGGGACAGTTCTCTGGAAACACCATATATTTT
CASSPQGQFSGNTIYF
>NA|TRBV6-4|TRBJ1-1|NA
TGTGCCAGCAGTGAAACGGTGAACACTGAAGCTTTCTTT
CASSETVNTEAFF
>NA|TRBV19|TRBJ2-7|NA
TGTGCCAGTAGGGGACTTAACGGCACCTACGAGCAGTACTTC
CASRGLNGTYEQYF
>NA|TRBV5-6|TRBJ1-6|NA
TGTGCCAGCAGCTTGAAGGGACATGGGATAGGGGCCTCACCCCTCCACTTT
CASSLKGHGIGASPLHF
>NA|TRBV10-2|TRBJ2-1|NA
TGCGCCAGCAGTGAGCGGGATGAGCAGTTCTTC
CASSERDEQFF
>NA|TRBV9|TRBJ2-2|TRBD2
TGTGCCAGCAGCGCAGGGACTAGTCGAACCGGGGAGCTGTTTTTT
CASSAGTSRTGELFF
>NA|TRBV29-1|TRBJ1-2|NA
TGCAGCGTTAGAACAGGGACCAACTATGGCTACACCTTC
CSVRTGTNYGYTF